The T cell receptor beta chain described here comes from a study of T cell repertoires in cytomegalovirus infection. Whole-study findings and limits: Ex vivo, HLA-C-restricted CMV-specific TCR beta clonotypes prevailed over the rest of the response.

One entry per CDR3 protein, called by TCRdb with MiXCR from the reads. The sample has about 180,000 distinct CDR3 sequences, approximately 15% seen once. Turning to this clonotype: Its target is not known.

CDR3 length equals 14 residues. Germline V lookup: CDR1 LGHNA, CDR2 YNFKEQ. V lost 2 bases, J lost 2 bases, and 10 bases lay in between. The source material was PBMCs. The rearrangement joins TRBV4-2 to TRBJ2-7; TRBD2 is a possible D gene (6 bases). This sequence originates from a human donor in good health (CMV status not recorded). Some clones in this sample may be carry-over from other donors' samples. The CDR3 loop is CASSQSRLAYEQYF. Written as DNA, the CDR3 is TGTGCCAGCAGCCAATCCAGACTAGCCTACGAGCAGTACTTC.